This TCR beta chain came from a study of blood T cells in healthy people across ages. This CDR3 has 15 amino acids. Germline V gives CDR1 MNHEY, CDR2 SMNVEV (reference sequence). Trimming removed 3 bases at V and 0 bases at J, with 10 bases between. This clonotype was seen a few times. Alongside a J-beta primer mix, a sample-barcoded 5' primer served in a second PCR lasting about 7 to 12 cycles. TCRdb reprocessed the 5' RACE reads via MiXCR and lists one record per CDR3 protein. This table holds approximately 1.5 million distinct CDR3 sequences, roughly a third found once. V and J are TRBV27 and TRBJ2-3; D ambiguous. The sample was blood. The origin of this receptor is a woman aged 30 to 39 in good health. CDR3 bases: TGTGCCAGCAGTTTTATTAGCAGAAGCACAGATACGCAGTATTTT. Translating it yields CASSFISRSTDTQYF.